This TCR beta chain originates from a study of T-cell memory formation after mild COVID-19. Study as a whole: TCR clusters showed largely donor specificity.

TCRdb used MiXCR to reprocess the 5' RACE reads, holding one entry per CDR3 protein. This table has approximately 430,000 distinct CDR3 sequences, under 25% appearing once. This clonotype was observed a handful of times. Its antigen is undetermined. Study observations and caveats: In pre-infection memory, a portion of responding clones appeared, which suggested that cross-reactive memory joined.

This CDR3 contains 16 residues. V gave up 3 bases and J gave up 5 bases, with 14 bases separating them. Germline V CDR1 and CDR2: SGHTA, FQGNSA. The sequencing sample was made of PBMCs or a T cell subset sorted from them (not recorded which). The source is an adult woman who had mild COVID-19 (a few samples of this study predate the infection). Cell type and time point are not known. The genes are TRBV7-2 and TRBJ1-6; tentative D call: TRBD1 (5 bases). CDR3 bases: TGTGCCAGCAGCTTCACCGGGACTCGAGATAATTCACCCCTCCACTTT. This translates into CASSFTGTRDNSPLHF.